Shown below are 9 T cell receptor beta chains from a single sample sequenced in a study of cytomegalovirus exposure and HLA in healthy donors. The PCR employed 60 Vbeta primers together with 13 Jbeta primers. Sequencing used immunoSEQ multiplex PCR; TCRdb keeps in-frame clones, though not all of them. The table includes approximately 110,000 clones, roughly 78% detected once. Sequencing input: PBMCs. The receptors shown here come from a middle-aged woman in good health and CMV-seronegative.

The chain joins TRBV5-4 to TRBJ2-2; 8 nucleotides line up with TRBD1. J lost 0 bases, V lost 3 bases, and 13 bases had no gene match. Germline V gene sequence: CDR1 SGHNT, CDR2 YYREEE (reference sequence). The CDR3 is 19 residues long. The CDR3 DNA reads TGTGCCAGCAGCTCTGCCGGGACAGGCGACCTCGCGAACACCGGGGAGCTGTTTTTT. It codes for CASSSAGTGDLANTGELFF.

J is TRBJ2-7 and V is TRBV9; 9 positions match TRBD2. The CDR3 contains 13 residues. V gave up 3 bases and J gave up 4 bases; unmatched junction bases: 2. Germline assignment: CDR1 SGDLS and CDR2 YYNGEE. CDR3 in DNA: TGTGCCAGCAGCGGGGGACTAGCTTACGAGCAGTACTTC. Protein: CASSGGLAYEQYF.

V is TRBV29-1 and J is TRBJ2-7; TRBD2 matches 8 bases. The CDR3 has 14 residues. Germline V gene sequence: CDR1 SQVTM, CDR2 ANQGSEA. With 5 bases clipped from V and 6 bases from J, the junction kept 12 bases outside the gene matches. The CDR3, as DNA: TGCAGCGTTTCAAGCGGGAGCGCCGTCGGCGAGCAGTACTTC. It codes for CSVSSGSAVGEQYF.

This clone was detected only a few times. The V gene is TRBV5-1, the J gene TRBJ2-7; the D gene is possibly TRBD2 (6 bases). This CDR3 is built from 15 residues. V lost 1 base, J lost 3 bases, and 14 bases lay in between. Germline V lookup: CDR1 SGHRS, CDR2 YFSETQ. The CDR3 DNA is TGCGCCAGCAGCTTGTCCGGGGGAACTAGCTACGAGCAGTACTTC. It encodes CASSLSGGTSYEQYF.

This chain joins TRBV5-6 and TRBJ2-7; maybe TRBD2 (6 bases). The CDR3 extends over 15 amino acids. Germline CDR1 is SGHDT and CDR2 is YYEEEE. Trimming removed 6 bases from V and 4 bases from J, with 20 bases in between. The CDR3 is CASIPQAGGGYEQYF. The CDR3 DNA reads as TGTGCCAGCATCCCCCAGGCCGGGGGTGGGTACGAGCAGTACTTC.

The CDR3 sequence is CASSGGGGQPQHF. DNA for the CDR3: TGTGCCAGCAGCGGCGGGGGCGGTCAGCCCCAGCATTTT. V gene TRBV7-9 combines with J gene TRBJ1-5; D may be TRBD1 (6 bases). CDR1 SEHNR and CDR2 FQNEAQ come from the germline V gene (reference sequence). The CDR3 length is 13 residues. The V end was cut by 5 bases, the J end by 6 bases, with 11 bases between.

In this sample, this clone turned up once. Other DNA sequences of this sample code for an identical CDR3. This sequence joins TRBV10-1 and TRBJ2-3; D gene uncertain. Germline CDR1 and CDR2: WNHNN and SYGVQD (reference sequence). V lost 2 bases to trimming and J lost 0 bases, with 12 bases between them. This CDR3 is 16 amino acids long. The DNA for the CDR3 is TGCGCCAGCAGTGAGGTACTTCACGCTAGCACAGATACGCAGTATTTT. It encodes CASSEVLHASTDTQYF.

CDR3 protein: CASSKDTKNIQYF. In DNA form, the CDR3 reads TGTGCCAGCAGCAAGGACACTAAAAACATTCAGTACTTC. The chain carries TRBV5-4 and TRBJ2-4; TRBD1 might be the D (5 bases). Germline CDR1 and CDR2: SGHNT and YYREEE (reference sequence). This CDR3 region has 13 residues. The germline V and J ends were trimmed by 4 bases and 4 bases, with 9 bases remaining between them.

CDR3 in amino acids: CASSSPNRSGGNSPLHF. The CDR3 DNA reads TGTGCCAGCAGTTCCCCCAACAGGTCGGGCGGTAATTCACCCCTCCACTTT. J is TRBJ1-6 and V is TRBV27; TRBD1 might be the D (5 bases). Deletions cut 4 bases from V and 6 bases from J, with 19 bases between. Germline CDR1 reads MNHEY; CDR2 reads SMNVEV (reference sequence). This CDR3 spans 17 amino acids.